A selection of T cell receptor beta chains follows, all from one sample in a study of shared clonotypes between healthy human individuals. This table comes from immunoSEQ multiplex PCR, and its TCRdb copy is limited to in-frame clones, with some not included. The sample records over a million clones, 98% to 99% being singletons. The sample taken for sequencing was naive CD4+ T cells sorted from blood. The receptors come from a man aged 25-40 years in good health. CDR3s include the opening cysteine and the closing phenylalanine or tryptophan. The D gene is left open where the match is weak. Expanded clones are given a class, and other clones once, few, many or no size at all.

J,size,D,length,V,DNA,CDR3
TRBJ2-2,.,.,15,TRBV5-6,TGTGCCAGCAGCTTGGTCGGGAGAAGTACCGGGGAGCTGTTTTTT,CASSLVGRSTGELFF
TRBJ2-3,.,TRBD2,17,TRBV18,TGTGCCAGCTCACCCGGAAGGGGCGCGGGAGCCTTGGATACGCAGTATTTT,CASSPGRGAGALDTQYF
TRBJ1-2,.,TRBD1,15,TRBV10-3,TGTGCCATCAGAGGACAGGAAGGAACTAACTATGGCTACACCTTC,CAIRGQEGTNYGYTF
TRBJ2-3,.,.,13,TRBV2,TGTGCCAGCGTGAGGGGAAGCACAGATACGCAGTATTTT,CASVRGSTDTQYF
TRBJ2-2,.,TRBD2,18,TRBV18,TGTGCCAGCTCACCACCTTCTTTGGCGGGGGCGAACACCGGGGAGCTGTTTTTT,CASSPPSLAGANTGELFF
TRBJ2-7,.,TRBD1,15,TRBV28,TGTGCCAGCAGTTTAGGCAGGGACAGGCCGTACGAGCAGTACTTC,CASSLGRDRPYEQYF
TRBJ1-5,.,.,14,TRBV9,TGTGCCAGCAGCGTATGGGGGAGCAATCAGCCCCAGCATTTT,CASSVWGSNQPQHF
TRBJ2-7,.,.,14,TRBV11-3,TGTGCCAGCAGCCCGGGACCAAGCTCCTACGAGCAGTACTTC,CASSPGPSSYEQYF
TRBJ2-5,.,.,15,TRBV9,TGTGCCAGCAGCGTAGAGTCAGGGTTCAGGGTAACCCAGTACTTC,CASSVESGFRVTQYF
TRBJ1-5,.,.,14,TRBV2,TGTGCCAGCAGTGGAACAGGGCTCGGTCAGCCCCAGCATTTT,CASSGTGLGQPQHF
TRBJ2-2,once,.,16,TRBV5-6,TGTGCCAGCAGCTTGGGTCCGGGACAGAACACCGGGGAGCTGTTTTTT,CASSLGPGQNTGELFF
TRBJ2-3,.,TRBD1,16,TRBV27,TGTGCCAGCAGCCGACGGGACAGGGCATCCACAGATACGCAGTATTTT,CASSRRDRASTDTQYF
TRBJ1-1,.,TRBD1,18,TRBV18,TGTGCCAGCTCACCGGGGAAGTTAGGGGGCCTCATCTTAGGAGAAGCTTTCTTT,CASSPGKLGGLILGEAFF
TRBJ2-5,.,.,15,TRBV29-1,TGCAGCGTAGCGAACAAGGCGACTAGCCAAGAGACCCAGTACTTC,CSVANKATSQETQYF
TRBJ1-1,.,.,15,TRBV7-9,TGTGCCAGCAGCTTATACGGGGTGGGGAACACTGAAGCTTTCTTT,CASSLYGVGNTEAFF
TRBJ2-1,.,.,15,TRBV28,TGTGCCAGCAGTTTTAGCAGGGCAGTTGACAATGAGCAGTTCTTC,CASSFSRAVDNEQFF
TRBJ2-1,.,TRBD2,22,TRBV9,TGTGCCAGCAGCGTAGCTGAGCCATCTACTAGCGGGAGCTTACTTTACTACAATGAGCAGTTCTTC,CASSVAEPSTSGSLLYYNEQFF
TRBJ1-4,.,.,16,TRBV5-1,TGCGCCAGCAGCTTGGACGCTTCACCGACTAATGAAAAACTGTTTTTT,CASSLDASPTNEKLFF
TRBJ1-4,.,.,14,TRBV4-1,TGCGCCAGCAGCCCCAGGGGTTATAATGAAAAACTGTTTTTT,CASSPRGYNEKLFF
TRBJ1-1,.,.,20,TRBV28,TGTGCCAGCAGTTTCCCCGCATTCCGTTCCGCAGGGAAAATGAACACTGAAGCTTTCTTT,CASSFPAFRSAGKMNTEAFF
TRBJ1-5,.,TRBD1,15,TRBV27,TGTGCCAGCAGTCCCGGGACAGTTAGCAATCAGCCCCAGCATTTT,CASSPGTVSNQPQHF
TRBJ2-1,.,.,14,TRBV4-3,TGCGCCAGCAGCCAAGATGTGTGGGTAAGTGAGCAGTTCTTC,CASSQDVWVSEQFF
TRBJ1-4,.,.,17,TRBV6-1,TGTGCCAGCAGTGAATGGCCCCCCAGGGGTAAAAATGAAAAACTGTTTTTT,CASSEWPPRGKNEKLFF
TRBJ2-7,.,.,14,TRBV11-2,TGTGCCAGCAGCTTAGGACAGCATTCCTACGAGCAGTACTTC,CASSLGQHSYEQYF
TRBJ2-7,.,.,13,TRBV28,TGTGCCAGCAGATCGACAGGAAACTACGAGCAGTACTTC,CASRSTGNYEQYF
TRBJ2-7,.,TRBD1,14,TRBV7-8,TGTGCCAGCAGCTTAGGACAGGGAAAATACGAGCAGTACTTC,CASSLGQGKYEQYF
TRBJ1-1,.,.,16,TRBV19,TGTGCCAGTAGTATAGACGGGGGAGGAGTTAGCACTGAAGCTTTCTTT,CASSIDGGGVSTEAFF
TRBJ2-5,.,.,14,TRBV18,TGTGCCAGCTCAGACGCCGGGGGTCAAGAGACCCAGTACTTC,CASSDAGGQETQYF
TRBJ2-2,once,TRBD2,18,TRBV18,TGTGCCAGCTCACCCCTGGGCCTAGCGGGAGTTCGTCCCGGGGAGCTGTTTTTT,CASSPLGLAGVRPGELFF
TRBJ1-4,.,TRBD1,16,TRBV19,TGTGCCAGTAGTCATCCGGCGGCAGGGGGCGGTGAAAAACTGTTTTTT,CASSHPAAGGGEKLFF
TRBJ2-5,.,TRBD1,16,TRBV6-5,TGTGCCAGCAGTTACCCCGCCCCGACAGGGAGAGAGACCCAGTACTTC,CASSYPAPTGRETQYF
TRBJ2-2,.,.,14,TRBV18,TGTGCCAGCTCAGGGGGCCTTAACACCGGGGAGCTGTTTTTT,CASSGGLNTGELFF
TRBJ1-1,.,.,14,TRBV15,TGTGCCACCAGCAATGCCGGGACCCGAACTGAAGCTTTCTTT,CATSNAGTRTEAFF
TRBJ2-2,.,TRBD1,16,TRBV5-1,TGCGCCAGCAGATTGGACAGGGGGCCTAAACGCGGGGAGCTGTTTTTT,CASRLDRGPKRGELFF
TRBJ1-2,.,TRBD1,14,TRBV28,TGTGCCAGCAGGGAACAGGGGGCCGGCTATGGCTACACCTTC,CASREQGAGYGYTF
TRBJ1-1,.,.,13,TRBV29-1,TGCAGCGTGATAGCGCGTTGGGACACTGAAGCTTTCTTT,CSVIARWDTEAFF
TRBJ2-1,.,.,14,TRBV5-1,TGCGCCAGCAGAGGAGGCGGGATATCAAATGAGCAGTTCTTC,CASRGGGISNEQFF
TRBJ2-3,.,.,14,TRBV19,TGTGCCAGTAGTATAACAGGTTTAACAGATACGCAGTATTTT,CASSITGLTDTQYF
TRBJ2-3,.,.,15,TRBV5-6,TGTGCCAGCAGCTTTGGCGGATGGGGCACAGATACGCAGTATTTT,CASSFGGWGTDTQYF
TRBJ2-6,.,.,14,TRBV6-5,TGTGCCAGCAGCCGCGCCTCTGGGGCCAACGTCCTGACTTTC,CASSRASGANVLTF
TRBJ2-1,.,.,13,TRBV7-8,TGTGCCAGCAACCACCAAGCGTCGGATGAGCAGTTCTTC,CASNHQASDEQFF
TRBJ2-1,.,.,17,TRBV9,TGTGCCAGCAGCCCCCGTCTAAGTAATGTGGGTGTTAATGAGCAGTTCTTC,CASSPRLSNVGVNEQFF
TRBJ2-1,.,TRBD2,16,TRBV18,TGTGCCAGCTCACCGCTACCGGGACTAGATGTTAGTGAGCAGTTCTTC,CASSPLPGLDVSEQFF
TRBJ2-7,.,.,14,TRBV5-6,TGTGCCAGCAGCCACACCACGTGGGGCGACGAGCAGTACTTC,CASSHTTWGDEQYF
TRBJ2-7,.,.,15,TRBV27,TGTGCCAGCAGTCCCAGGCAAGGGAGAGCGAACGAGCAGTACTTC,CASSPRQGRANEQYF
TRBJ2-2,.,.,13,TRBV13,TGTGCCAGCAGGGTGGGGTACACCGGGGAGCTGTTTTTT,CASRVGYTGELFF
TRBJ2-7,.,.,15,TRBV5-6,TGTGCCAGCAGCTTCGGCCCAGGGGCGACCTACGAGCAGTACTTC,CASSFGPGATYEQYF
TRBJ1-5,.,.,13,TRBV10-2,TGCGCCAGCAGAGAGGACAGATCCCAGCCCCAGCATTTT,CASREDRSQPQHF
TRBJ1-2,.,TRBD1,13,TRBV5-6,TGTGCCAGCAGCTCGACTCCCTTTGACAGGGACACCTTC,CASSSTPFDRDTF
TRBJ1-4,.,.,13,TRBV2,TGTGCCAGCAGTGGCCAGGGTGGTGAAAAACTGTTTTTT,CASSGQGGEKLFF
TRBJ2-1,.,TRBD2,15,TRBV5-1,TGCGCCAGCAGCGCCACGGGAGGTGACCGCAATGAGCAGTTCTTC,CASSATGGDRNEQFF